Listed below are T cell receptor beta chains from one sample, sequenced in a study of beta chain features in type 1 diabetes. Repertoires were generated with immunoSEQ multiplex PCR, while TCRdb's copy carries only in-frame clones and drops some. The sample holds 310,000 or so clones, around 8% seen once. The sequenced sample consisted of central memory CD4+ T cells from blood. The source is a woman aged 18-29 years in good health. Both conserved end residues are part of each CDR3. A D gene is named only where the DNA matches it firmly. Clone size is shown for a subset of rows, as once, few, many or a class of expanded clone.

CDR3 protein: CASSSDPEQPQHF
CDR3 DNA: TGTGCCAGCAGCTCCGATCCCGAGCAGCCCCAGCATTTT
clone size: many
D gene: .
J gene: TRBJ1-5
V gene: TRBV9

CDR3 protein: CASSSTGSGELFF
CDR3 DNA: TGTGCCAGCAGCTCGACAGGGTCCGGGGAGCTGTTTTTT
clone size: few
D gene: TRBD1
J gene: TRBJ2-2
V gene: TRBV7-2

CDR3 protein: CASSGTGTAYEQYF
CDR3 DNA: TGTGCCAGTAGCGGTACCGGGACAGCCTACGAGCAGTACTTC
clone size: .
D gene: TRBD1
J gene: TRBJ2-7
V gene: TRBV19

CDR3 protein: CASSPGTSRNEQFF
CDR3 DNA: TGTGCCAGCAGCCCCGGGACTAGCCGAAATGAGCAGTTCTTC
clone size: .
D gene: TRBD2
J gene: TRBJ2-1
V gene: TRBV7-3

CDR3 protein: CASSSPGANVLTF
CDR3 DNA: TGTGCCAGCAGCTCCCCGGGGGCCAACGTCCTGACTTTC
clone size: few
D gene: .
J gene: TRBJ2-6
V gene: TRBV11-2

CDR3 protein: CASSPGGNIQYF
CDR3 DNA: TGTGCCAGCTCACCAGGAGGAAACATTCAGTACTTC
clone size: few
D gene: .
J gene: TRBJ2-4
V gene: TRBV18

CDR3 protein: CASSEGGHSNQPQHF
CDR3 DNA: TGTGCCAGCAGTGAGGGGGGACACAGCAATCAGCCCCAGCATTTT
clone size: many
D gene: .
J gene: TRBJ1-5
V gene: TRBV2

CDR3 protein: CASSFSLVAGGNEQFF
CDR3 DNA: TGCGCCAGCAGCTTCTCCTTGGTAGCGGGGGGCAATGAGCAGTTCTTC
clone size: few
D gene: TRBD2
J gene: TRBJ2-1
V gene: TRBV5-1

CDR3 protein: CASSRDDLYGYTF
CDR3 DNA: TGCGCCAGCAGCCGGGACGACCTCTATGGCTACACCTTC
clone size: .
D gene: .
J gene: TRBJ1-2
V gene: TRBV4-3

CDR3 protein: CASSLGTNEKLFF
CDR3 DNA: TGCGCCAGCAGCTTGGGAACTAATGAAAAACTGTTTTTT
clone size: once
D gene: .
J gene: TRBJ1-4
V gene: TRBV5-1

CDR3 protein: CSVGRTSYEQYF
CDR3 DNA: TGCAGCGTTGGTAGGACCTCCTACGAGCAGTACTTC
clone size: few
D gene: .
J gene: TRBJ2-7
V gene: TRBV29-1

CDR3 protein: CATSRGSYNEQFF
CDR3 DNA: TGTGCCACCAGCAGGGGCTCCTACAATGAGCAGTTCTTC
clone size: .
D gene: .
J gene: TRBJ2-1
V gene: TRBV7-6

CDR3 protein: CASSSGLAVAGELFF
CDR3 DNA: TGTGCCAGCAGTTCGGGACTAGCGGTTGCCGGGGAGCTGTTTTTT
clone size: few
D gene: TRBD2
J gene: TRBJ2-2
V gene: TRBV27

CDR3 protein: CSVTGDSGNTIYF
CDR3 DNA: TGCAGCGTGACAGGGGACTCTGGAAACACCATATATTTT
clone size: few
D gene: TRBD1
J gene: TRBJ1-3
V gene: TRBV29-1

CDR3 protein: CASSVTGNYGYTF
CDR3 DNA: TGTGCCAGCAGTGTGACAGGGAACTATGGCTACACCTTC
clone size: .
D gene: TRBD1
J gene: TRBJ1-2
V gene: TRBV28

CDR3 protein: CASTPAGTNEKLFF
CDR3 DNA: TGTGCCAGTACCCCGGCGGGGACCAATGAAAAACTGTTTTTT
clone size: .
D gene: .
J gene: TRBJ1-4
V gene: TRBV19

CDR3 protein: CASSRDRGFGKLFF
CDR3 DNA: TGTGCCAGCAGTCGGGACAGGGGTTTTGGAAAACTGTTTTTT
clone size: .
D gene: TRBD1
J gene: TRBJ1-4
V gene: TRBV6-5

CDR3 protein: CSAARDRLLYF
CDR3 DNA: TGCAGTGCCGCCCGGGACAGACTTCTGTATTTT
clone size: .
D gene: TRBD1
J gene: TRBJ2-3
V gene: TRBV20-1

CDR3 protein: CASSPISVRVQEKLFF
CDR3 DNA: TGTGCCAGCAGCCCAATTAGTGTCAGGGTGCAGGAAAAACTGTTTTTT
clone size: .
D gene: .
J gene: TRBJ1-4
V gene: TRBV7-2

CDR3 protein: CASSLEAGRVGGYTF
CDR3 DNA: TGTGCCAGCAGCTTAGAGGCAGGTCGCGTAGGTGGCTACACCTTC
clone size: few
D gene: .
J gene: TRBJ1-2
V gene: TRBV7-2

CDR3 protein: CASTVDRRAYGYTF
CDR3 DNA: TGTGCCAGCACTGTGGACAGAAGGGCTTATGGCTACACCTTC
clone size: .
D gene: .
J gene: TRBJ1-2
V gene: TRBV2

CDR3 protein: CASSLSPDRVVEKLFF
CDR3 DNA: TGTGCCAGCAGCTTAAGCCCAGACAGGGTAGTTGAAAAACTGTTTTTT
clone size: .
D gene: TRBD1
J gene: TRBJ1-4
V gene: TRBV7-2

CDR3 protein: CASSTQGGQNYEQYF
CDR3 DNA: TGTGCCAGCAGTACTCAAGGGGGACAGAACTACGAGCAGTACTTC
clone size: .
D gene: TRBD1
J gene: TRBJ2-7
V gene: TRBV6-5

CDR3 protein: CASSPRGSKVVEQFF
CDR3 DNA: TGCGCCAGCAGCCCCCGGGGGTCTAAGGTTGTTGAGCAGTTCTTC
clone size: .
D gene: .
J gene: TRBJ2-1
V gene: TRBV4-3

CDR3 protein: CASSLSGGSSSYEQYF
CDR3 DNA: TGTGCCAGCAGTTTGAGTGGAGGATCAAGCTCCTACGAGCAGTACTTC
clone size: .
D gene: .
J gene: TRBJ2-7
V gene: TRBV6-5

CDR3 protein: CASSSQWWDRVNSNQPQHF
CDR3 DNA: TGTGCCAGCAGCTCACAATGGTGGGACAGGGTAAATAGCAATCAGCCCCAGCATTTT
clone size: .
D gene: TRBD1
J gene: TRBJ1-5
V gene: TRBV5-5

CDR3 protein: CASSRDYNTGELFF
CDR3 DNA: TGTGCCAGTAGCCGGGACTACAACACCGGGGAGCTGTTTTTT
clone size: .
D gene: TRBD2
J gene: TRBJ2-2
V gene: TRBV19

CDR3 protein: CASSLGATAPKGYTF
CDR3 DNA: TGTGCCAGCAGCTTAGGGGCCACAGCGCCGAAGGGCTACACCTTC
clone size: .
D gene: .
J gene: TRBJ1-2
V gene: TRBV7-2